The clone carrying this TCR beta chain was detected ten times or more. The data were obtained in a study of Graves' ophthalmopathy and Graves' hyperthyroidism. The study amplified TCR beta CDR3 regions using RNA transcripts. RT-PCR with HTBI primers came first, then second-round multiplex PCR. Via MiXCR, TCRdb re-called the multiplex PCR reads, giving one row per CDR3 protein. Of about 340,000 distinct CDR3 sequences in the sample, 15% to 20% were seen once. Trimming left V 6 bases short and J 6 bases short, with 15 bases between. The CDR3 extends over 14 amino acids. Germline lookup yields CDR1 SGDLS and CDR2 YYNGEE. With a duration under 3 months, ophthalmopathy in the donors showed moderate-to-severe activity, CAS ≥3 and NOSPECS ≥4. Excluded were patients with other autoimmune diseases, uncontrolled infections, pregnancy or lactation. PBMCs originated in 10 ml of fresh peripheral blood.

This TCR derives from an adult man with Graves' ophthalmopathy. Source material: peripheral blood. The rearrangement joins TRBV9 to TRBJ2-2, with D perhaps given as TRBD1 or TRBD2 (6 bases each). The CDR3 sequence is CASTPTGAPGELFF. CDR3 bases: TGTGCCAGCACCCCCACGGGGGCGCCCGGGGAGCTGTTTTTT.